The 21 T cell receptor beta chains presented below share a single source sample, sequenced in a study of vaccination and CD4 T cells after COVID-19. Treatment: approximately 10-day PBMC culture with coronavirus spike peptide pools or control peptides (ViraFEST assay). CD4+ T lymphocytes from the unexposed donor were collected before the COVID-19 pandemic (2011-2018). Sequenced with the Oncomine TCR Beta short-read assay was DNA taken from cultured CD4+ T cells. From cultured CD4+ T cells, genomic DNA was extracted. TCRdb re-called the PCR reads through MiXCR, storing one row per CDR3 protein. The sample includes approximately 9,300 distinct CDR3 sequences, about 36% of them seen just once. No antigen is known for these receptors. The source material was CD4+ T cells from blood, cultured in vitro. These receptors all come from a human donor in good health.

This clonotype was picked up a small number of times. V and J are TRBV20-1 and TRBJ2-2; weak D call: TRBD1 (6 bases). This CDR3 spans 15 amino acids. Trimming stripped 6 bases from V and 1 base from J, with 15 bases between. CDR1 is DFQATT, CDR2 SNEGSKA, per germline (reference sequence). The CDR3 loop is CSAPTRDKNTGELFF. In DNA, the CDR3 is TGCAGTGCACCGACCCGGGACAAGAACACCGGGGAGCTGTTTTTT.

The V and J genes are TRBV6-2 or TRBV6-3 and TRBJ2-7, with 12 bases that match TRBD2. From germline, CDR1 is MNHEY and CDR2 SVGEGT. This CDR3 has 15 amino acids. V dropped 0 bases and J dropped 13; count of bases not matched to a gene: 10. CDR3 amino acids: CASSYSRTSGAPGYF. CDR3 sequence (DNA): TGTGCCAGCAGTTACTCGCGGACTAGCGGGGCCCCGGGTTACTTC.

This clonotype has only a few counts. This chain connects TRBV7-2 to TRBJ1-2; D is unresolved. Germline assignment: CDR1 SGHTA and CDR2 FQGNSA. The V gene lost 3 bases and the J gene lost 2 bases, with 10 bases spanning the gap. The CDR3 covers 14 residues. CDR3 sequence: CASSFAQANYGYTF. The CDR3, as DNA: TGTGCCAGCAGCTTCGCCCAGGCGAACTATGGCTACACCTTC. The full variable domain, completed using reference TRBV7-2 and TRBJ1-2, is GAGVSQSPSNKVTEKGKDVELRCDPISGHTALYWYRQSLGQGLEFLIYFQGNSAPDKSGLPSDRFSAERTGGSVSTLTIQRTQQEDSAVYLCASSFAQANYGYTFGSGTRLTVV.

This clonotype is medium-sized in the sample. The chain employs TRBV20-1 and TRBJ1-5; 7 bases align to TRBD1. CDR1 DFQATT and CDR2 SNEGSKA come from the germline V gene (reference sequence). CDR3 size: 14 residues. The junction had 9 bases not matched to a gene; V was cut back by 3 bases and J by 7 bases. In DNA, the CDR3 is TGCAGTGCTAGTGGAGGGGGCGTCCAACAGCCCCAGCATTTT. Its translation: CSASGGGVQQPQHF.

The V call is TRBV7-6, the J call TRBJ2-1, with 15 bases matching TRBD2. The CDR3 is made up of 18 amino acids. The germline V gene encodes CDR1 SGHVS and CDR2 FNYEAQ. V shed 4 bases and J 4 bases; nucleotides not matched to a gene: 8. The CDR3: CASSSLRTSGRVYNEQFF. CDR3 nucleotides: TGTGCCAGCAGCTCCCTCAGGACTAGCGGGAGGGTTTACAATGAGCAGTTCTTC. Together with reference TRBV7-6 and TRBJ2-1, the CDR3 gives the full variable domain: GAGVSQSPRYKVTKRGQDVALRCDPISGHVSLYWYRQALGQGPEFLTYFNYEAQQDKSGLPNDRFSAERPEGSISTLTIQRTEQRDSAMYRCASSSLRTSGRVYNEQFFGPGTRLTVL.

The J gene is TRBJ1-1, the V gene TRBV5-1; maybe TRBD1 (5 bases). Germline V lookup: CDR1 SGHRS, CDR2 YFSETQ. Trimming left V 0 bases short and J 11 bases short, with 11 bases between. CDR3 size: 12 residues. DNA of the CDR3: TGCGCCAGCAGCTTGGGTCAGGGTGAGGCTTTCTTT. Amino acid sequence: CASSLGQGEAFF.

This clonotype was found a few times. This chain's CDR3 is CATFSSGSSYEQYF. The CDR3 nucleotides are TGTGCCACCTTTTCTAGCGGATCCTCCTACGAGCAGTACTTC. J is TRBJ2-7 and V is TRBV10-3; 7 bases fit TRBD2. J lost 0 bases, V lost 10 bases, and 9 bases had no gene match. Per germline, CDR1 ENHRY and CDR2 SYGVKD. The CDR3 sequence is 14 residues long.

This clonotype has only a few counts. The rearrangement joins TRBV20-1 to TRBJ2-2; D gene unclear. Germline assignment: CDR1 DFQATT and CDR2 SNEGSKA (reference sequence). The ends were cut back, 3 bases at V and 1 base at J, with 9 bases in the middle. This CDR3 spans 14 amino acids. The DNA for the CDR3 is TGCAGTGCTAGTGAGCTCATGAACACCGGGGAGCTGTTTTTT. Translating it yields CSASELMNTGELFF.

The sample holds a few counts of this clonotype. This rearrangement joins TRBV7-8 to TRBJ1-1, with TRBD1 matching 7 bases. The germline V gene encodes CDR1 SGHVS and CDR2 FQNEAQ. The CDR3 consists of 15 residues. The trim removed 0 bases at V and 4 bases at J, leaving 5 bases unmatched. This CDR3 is CASSLAGTVSTEAFF. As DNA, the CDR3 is TGTGCCAGCAGCTTAGCGGGGACAGTGAGCACTGAAGCTTTCTTT.

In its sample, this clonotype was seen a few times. In nucleotides, the CDR3 is TGCAGTGCTATCGACAGCAAAAATGTTTGGGAGTACCAAGAGACCCAGTACTTC. Its translation: CSAIDSKNVWEYQETQYF. This sequence joins TRBV20-1 and TRBJ2-5; D may be TRBD1 or TRBD2 (5 bases each). Trimming stripped 4 bases from V and 0 bases from J, with 24 bases between. This CDR3 has 18 residues. The germline V gene encodes CDR1 DFQATT and CDR2 SNEGSKA (reference sequence).

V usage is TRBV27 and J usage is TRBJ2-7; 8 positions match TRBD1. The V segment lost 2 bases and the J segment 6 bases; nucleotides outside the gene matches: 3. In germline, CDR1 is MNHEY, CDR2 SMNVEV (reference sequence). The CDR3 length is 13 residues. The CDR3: CASSLRTGSEQYF. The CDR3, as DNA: TGTGCCAGCAGTTTACGGACAGGGTCCGAGCAGTACTTC.

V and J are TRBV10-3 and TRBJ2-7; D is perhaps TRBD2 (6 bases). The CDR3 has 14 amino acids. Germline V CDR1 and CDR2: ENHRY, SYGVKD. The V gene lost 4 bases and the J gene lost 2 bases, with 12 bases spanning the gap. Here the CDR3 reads CAISALSGTYEQYF. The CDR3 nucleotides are TGTGCCATCAGTGCCCTTAGCGGTACCTACGAGCAGTACTTC.

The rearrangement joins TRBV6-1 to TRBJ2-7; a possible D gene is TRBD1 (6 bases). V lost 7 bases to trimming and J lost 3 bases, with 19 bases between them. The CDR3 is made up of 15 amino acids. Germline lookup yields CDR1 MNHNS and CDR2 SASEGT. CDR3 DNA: TGTGCCAGCAACAAGGCGGACAGACTCTACTACGAGCAGTACTTC. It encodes CASNKADRLYYEQYF.

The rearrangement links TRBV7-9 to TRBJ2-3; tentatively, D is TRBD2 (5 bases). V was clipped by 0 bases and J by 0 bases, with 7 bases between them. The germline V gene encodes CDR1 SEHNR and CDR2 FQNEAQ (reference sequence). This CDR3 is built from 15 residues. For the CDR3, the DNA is TGTGCCAGCAGCTTAGCTTGGGAGAGCACAGATACGCAGTATTTT. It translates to CASSLAWESTDTQYF. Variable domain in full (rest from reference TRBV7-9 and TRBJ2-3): DTGVSQNPRHKITKRGQNVTFRCDPISEHNRLYWYRQTLGQGPEFLTYFQNEAQLEKSRLLSDRFSAERPKGSFSTLEIQRTEQGDSAMYLCASSLAWESTDTQYFGPGTRLTVL.

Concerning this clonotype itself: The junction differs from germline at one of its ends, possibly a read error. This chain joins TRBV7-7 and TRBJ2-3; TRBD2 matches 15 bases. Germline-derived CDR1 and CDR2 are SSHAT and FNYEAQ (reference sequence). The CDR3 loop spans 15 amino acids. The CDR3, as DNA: TGTGCTAGCAGCACGGGACTAGCGGGAGGCGATACGCAGTATTTT. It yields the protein CASSTGLAGGDTQYF.

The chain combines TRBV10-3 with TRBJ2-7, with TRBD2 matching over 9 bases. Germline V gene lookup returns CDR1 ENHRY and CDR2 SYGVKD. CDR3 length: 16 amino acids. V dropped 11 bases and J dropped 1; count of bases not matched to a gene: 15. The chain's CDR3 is CAVLGLAGNHSYEQYF. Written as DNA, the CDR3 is TGTGCCGTCTTGGGGCTAGCGGGGAACCATTCCTACGAGCAGTACTTC.

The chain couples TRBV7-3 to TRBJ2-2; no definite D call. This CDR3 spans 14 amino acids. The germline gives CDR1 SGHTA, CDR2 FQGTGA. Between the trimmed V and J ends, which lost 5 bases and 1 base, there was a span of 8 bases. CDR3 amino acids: CASSPHRNTGELFF. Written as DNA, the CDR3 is TGTGCCAGCAGCCCTCACAGGAACACCGGGGAGCTGTTTTTT.

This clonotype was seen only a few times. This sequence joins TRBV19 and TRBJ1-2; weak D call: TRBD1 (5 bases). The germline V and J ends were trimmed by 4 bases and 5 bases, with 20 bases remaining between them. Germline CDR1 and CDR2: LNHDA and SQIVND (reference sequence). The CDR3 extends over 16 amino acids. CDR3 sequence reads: CASSTQGPSGGYGYTF. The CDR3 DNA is TGTGCCAGTAGTACCCAGGGTCCCTCCGGGGGGTATGGCTACACCTTC.

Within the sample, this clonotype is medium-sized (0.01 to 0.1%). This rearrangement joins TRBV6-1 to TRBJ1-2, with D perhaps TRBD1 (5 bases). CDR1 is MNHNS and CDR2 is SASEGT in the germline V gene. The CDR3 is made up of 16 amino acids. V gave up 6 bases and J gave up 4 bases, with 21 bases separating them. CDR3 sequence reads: CASSPNPDTLSYGYTF. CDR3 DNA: TGTGCCAGCAGCCCAAACCCGGACACTCTCTCCTATGGCTACACCTTC.

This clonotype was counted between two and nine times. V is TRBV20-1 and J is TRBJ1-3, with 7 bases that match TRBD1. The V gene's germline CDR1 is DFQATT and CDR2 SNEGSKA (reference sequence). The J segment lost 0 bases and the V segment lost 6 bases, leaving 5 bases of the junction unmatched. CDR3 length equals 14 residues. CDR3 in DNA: TGCAGTGCCCAGGACAGGAGCTCTGGAAACACCATATATTTT. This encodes CSAQDRSSGNTIYF.

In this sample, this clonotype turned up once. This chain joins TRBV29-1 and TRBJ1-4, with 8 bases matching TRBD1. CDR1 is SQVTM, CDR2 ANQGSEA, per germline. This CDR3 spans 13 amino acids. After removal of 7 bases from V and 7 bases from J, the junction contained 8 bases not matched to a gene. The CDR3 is CSALGQGGEKLFF. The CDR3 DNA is TGCAGCGCCCTTGGACAGGGAGGTGAAAAACTGTTTTTT.